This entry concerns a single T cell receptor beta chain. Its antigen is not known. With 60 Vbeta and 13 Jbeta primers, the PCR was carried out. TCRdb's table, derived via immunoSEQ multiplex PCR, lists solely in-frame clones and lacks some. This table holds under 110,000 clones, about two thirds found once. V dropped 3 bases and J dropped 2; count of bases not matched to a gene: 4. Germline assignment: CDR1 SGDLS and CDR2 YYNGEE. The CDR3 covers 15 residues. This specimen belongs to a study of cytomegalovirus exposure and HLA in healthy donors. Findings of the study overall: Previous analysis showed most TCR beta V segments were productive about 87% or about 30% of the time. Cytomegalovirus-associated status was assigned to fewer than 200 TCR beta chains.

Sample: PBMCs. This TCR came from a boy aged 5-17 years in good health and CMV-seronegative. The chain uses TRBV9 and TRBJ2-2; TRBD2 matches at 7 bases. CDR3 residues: CASSDGTTNTGELFF. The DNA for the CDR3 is TGTGCCAGCAGCGACGGGACTACCAACACCGGGGAGCTGTTTTTT.